This section outlines one T cell receptor beta chain sequence together with its context. Its target is not known. This record comes from a study of CD4 T cells in relation to SARS-CoV-2 and coronaviruses. In the study overall: After nine to eleven days of antigen culture, PBMC TCR beta CDR3s were sequenced.

Overall study results and limits: Samples before the pandemic and after infection were not matched within any donor. SARS-CoV-2-driven expansion was significantly weaker in crossreactive than monoreactive clones.

This CDR3 is built from 14 residues. Germline CDR1 is SGHNT and CDR2 is YYREEE (reference sequence). The trim removed 7 bases at V and 6 bases at J, leaving 10 bases unmatched. Generated by immunoSEQ multiplex PCR, the TCRdb table keeps only in-frame clones and is missing some. The sample yields tens of thousands of clones, 65% to 80% seen once. Before the COVID-19 pandemic, during about 2010-2018, CD4+ T cells were taken from unexposed donors. The cells were cultured for approximately ten days before CD4+ T cells were isolated. Cells permitting, SARS-CoV-2 S/N and four cold-coronavirus spikes were tested on unexposed-donor CD4+ T cells.

This rearrangement joins TRBV5-4 to TRBJ2-1, with 7 bases matching TRBD2. Sequenced input: CD4+ T cells from PBMCs, cultured in vitro. The TCR was taken from a human donor in good health. CDR3: CASSRLAVPNEQFF. The CDR3 DNA is TGTGCCAGCTCGCGCCTAGCGGTTCCCAATGAGCAGTTCTTC.